This T cell receptor beta chain is from a study of identifying expanded T cells in peripheral blood. The V gene end was trimmed by 4 bases and the J gene end by 8 bases; junction bases not matched to a gene: 4. The CDR3 runs 12 residues. CDR1 and CDR2 from the germline V gene are PRHDT and FYEKMQ (reference sequence). Study findings and constraints: Approximately two-week clone count variance significantly increased as total template count grew. Technical replicates showed 0.9 to 1.5 changed clones; two weeks 15 to 20; four weeks 19.

Method: immunoSEQ multiplex PCR; TCRdb's copy keeps in-frame clones and lacks some. The table shows 120,000 or so clones, with approximately 84% occurring only once. As concerns this clone: As yet, its antigen is unknown.

The source is a person aged 18 to 75 in good health. The sample consisted of blood. J is TRBJ1-1 and V is TRBV13; 7 nucleotides match TRBD1. The CDR3 DNA sequence: TGTGCCAGCAGCTCGCAGGACAGGGAAGCTTTCTTT. Translated, it gives CASSSQDREAFF.